The rows below give T cell receptor beta chains drawn from one sample of a study of cytomegalovirus exposure and HLA in healthy donors. The repertoire was sequenced with immunoSEQ multiplex PCR; TCRdb's copy has only in-frame clones and lacks some. The repertoire holds about 130,000 clones, with more than 70% as singletons. Sample: PBMCs. These receptors all stem from a man aged 25 to 40 in good health and CMV-seronegative. Each CDR3 is given with its conserved first and last residue. The D gene is left open where the match is weak. Expanded clones are given a class, and other clones once, few, many or no size at all.

D gene,V gene,J gene,clone size,CDR3 protein,CDR3 DNA
.,TRBV27,TRBJ1-1,.,CATQTRWGVPTEAFF,TGTGCCACCCAGACCCGCTGGGGGGTGCCCACTGAAGCTTTCTTT
.,TRBV10-2,TRBJ2-1,.,CASSSDEQFF,TGCGCCAGCAGTAGCGATGAGCAGTTCTTC
TRBD2,TRBV20-1,TRBJ2-5,.,CSPRREGTQYF,TGCAGTCCACGGAGGGAGGGGACCCAGTACTTC
TRBD1,TRBV5-1,TRBJ2-7,.,CASSSTGGHEQYF,TGCGCCAGCAGCTCCACAGGGGGGCACGAGCAGTACTTC
TRBD1,TRBV29-1,TRBJ1-3,.,CSVEDRDRGRGNTIYF,TGCAGCGTTGAAGATCGGGACAGGGGGCGTGGAAACACCATATATTTT
.,TRBV5-4,TRBJ1-5,few,CASSLDLGNQPQHF,TGTGCCAGCAGCTTGGATCTTGGCAATCAGCCCCAGCATTTT
.,TRBV6-1,TRBJ1-2,.,CASSEDGEFGYGYTF,TGTGCCAGCAGTGAAGACGGGGAGTTCGGATATGGCTACACCTTC
.,TRBV5-1,TRBJ2-5,.,CASSLKATETQYF,TGCGCCAGCAGCTTGAAAGCTACAGAGACCCAGTACTTC
.,TRBV29-1,TRBJ1-3,once,CSVGTDGNTIYF,TGCAGCGTTGGGACAGACGGAAACACCATATATTTT
TRBD1,TRBV7-9,TRBJ1-5,few,CASSPALTGTEPQHF,TGTGCCAGCAGCCCCGCATTGACAGGGACGGAGCCCCAGCATTTT
.,TRBV5-1,TRBJ2-1,.,CASRGTLGSYNEQFF,TGCGCCAGCAGGGGTACCCTAGGCTCCTACAATGAGCAGTTCTTC
.,TRBV6-5,TRBJ1-1,.,CASINGGRTEAFF,TGTGCCAGCATCAACGGGGGGAGGACTGAAGCTTTCTTT
TRBD1,TRBV19,TRBJ1-5,.,CASSTGTGGVRPQHF,TGTGCCAGTAGTACCGGGACAGGTGGTGTTCGGCCCCAGCATTTT
TRBD1,TRBV7-9,TRBJ2-6,.,CASSSDRAGANVLTF,TGTGCCAGCAGCTCGGACAGGGCTGGGGCCAACGTCCTGACTTTC